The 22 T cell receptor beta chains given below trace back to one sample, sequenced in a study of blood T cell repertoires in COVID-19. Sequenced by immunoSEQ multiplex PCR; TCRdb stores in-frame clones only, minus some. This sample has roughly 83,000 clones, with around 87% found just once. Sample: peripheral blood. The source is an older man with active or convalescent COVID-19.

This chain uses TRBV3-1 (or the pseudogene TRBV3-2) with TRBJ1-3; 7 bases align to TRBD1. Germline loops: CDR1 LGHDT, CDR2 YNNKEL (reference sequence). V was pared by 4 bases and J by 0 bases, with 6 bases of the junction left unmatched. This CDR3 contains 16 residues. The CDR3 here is CASSPFGTVSGNTIYF. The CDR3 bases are TGTGCCAGCAGCCCGTTCGGGACAGTCTCTGGAAACACCATATATTTT.

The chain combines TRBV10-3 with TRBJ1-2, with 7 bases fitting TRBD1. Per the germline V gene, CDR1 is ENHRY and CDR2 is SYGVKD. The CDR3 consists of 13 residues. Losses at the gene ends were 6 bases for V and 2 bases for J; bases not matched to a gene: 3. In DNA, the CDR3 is TGTGCCATCAGCCCGACAGGGAACTATGGCTACACCTTC. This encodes CAISPTGNYGYTF.

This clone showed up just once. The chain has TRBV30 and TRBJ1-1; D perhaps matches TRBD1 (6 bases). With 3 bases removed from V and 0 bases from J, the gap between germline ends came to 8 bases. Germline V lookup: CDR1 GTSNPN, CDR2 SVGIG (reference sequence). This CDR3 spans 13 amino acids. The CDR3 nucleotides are TGTGCCTGGAGCGGACAGATGAACACTGAAGCTTTCTTT. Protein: CAWSGQMNTEAFF.

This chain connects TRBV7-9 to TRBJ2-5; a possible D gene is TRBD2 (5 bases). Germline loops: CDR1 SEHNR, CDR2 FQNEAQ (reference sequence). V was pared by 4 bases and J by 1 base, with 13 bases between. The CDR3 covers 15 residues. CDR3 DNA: TGTGCCAGCAGCTCGACGATTGGAGGCCAAGAGACCCAGTACTTC. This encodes CASSSTIGGQETQYF.

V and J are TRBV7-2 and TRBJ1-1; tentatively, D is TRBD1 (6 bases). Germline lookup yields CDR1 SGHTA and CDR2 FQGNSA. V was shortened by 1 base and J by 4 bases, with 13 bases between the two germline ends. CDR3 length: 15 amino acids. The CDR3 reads CASSLEGVPTTEAFF. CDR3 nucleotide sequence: TGTGCCAGCAGCTTAGAGGGGGTTCCTACCACTGAAGCTTTCTTT.

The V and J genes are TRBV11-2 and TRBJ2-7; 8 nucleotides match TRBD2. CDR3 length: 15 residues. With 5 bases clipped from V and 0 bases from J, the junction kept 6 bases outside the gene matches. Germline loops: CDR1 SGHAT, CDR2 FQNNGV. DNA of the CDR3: TGTGCCAGCAGCATACGGACTAGCACCTCCTACGAGCAGTACGTC. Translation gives CASSIRTSTSYEQYV.

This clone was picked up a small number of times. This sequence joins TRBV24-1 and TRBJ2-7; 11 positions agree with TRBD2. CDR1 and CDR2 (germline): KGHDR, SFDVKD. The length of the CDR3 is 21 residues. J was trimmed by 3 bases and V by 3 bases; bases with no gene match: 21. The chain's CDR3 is CATSDRTSGPPGLADRYEQYV. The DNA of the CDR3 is TGTGCCACCAGTGATCGAACCTCAGGACCACCGGGACTAGCGGACCGCTACGAGCAGTACGTC.

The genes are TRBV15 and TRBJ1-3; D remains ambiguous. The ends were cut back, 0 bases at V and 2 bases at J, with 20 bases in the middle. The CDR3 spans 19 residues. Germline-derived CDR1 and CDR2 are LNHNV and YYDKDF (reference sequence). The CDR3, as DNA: TGTGCCACCAGCAGAGATGGACTTTTGCGCCGCGGACCTGGAAACACCATATATTTT. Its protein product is CATSRDGLLRRGPGNTIYF.

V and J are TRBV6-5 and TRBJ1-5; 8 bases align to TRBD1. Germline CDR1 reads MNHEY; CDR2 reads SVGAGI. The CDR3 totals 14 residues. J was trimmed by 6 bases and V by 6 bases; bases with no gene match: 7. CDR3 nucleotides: TGTGCCAGCAGACCTCAGGGGGCCCTTCAGCCCCAGCATTTT. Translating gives CASRPQGALQPQHF.

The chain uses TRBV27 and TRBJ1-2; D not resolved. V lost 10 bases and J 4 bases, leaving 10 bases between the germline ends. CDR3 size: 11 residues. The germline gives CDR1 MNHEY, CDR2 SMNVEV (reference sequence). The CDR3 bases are TGTGCCACCCACAGTTTCTATGGCTACACCTTC. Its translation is CATHSFYGYTF.

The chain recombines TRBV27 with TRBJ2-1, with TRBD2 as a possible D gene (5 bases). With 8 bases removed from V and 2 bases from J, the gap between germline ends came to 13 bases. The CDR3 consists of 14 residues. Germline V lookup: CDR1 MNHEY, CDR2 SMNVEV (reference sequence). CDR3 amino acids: CASWRSRPYNEQFF. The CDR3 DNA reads TGTGCCAGCTGGAGGAGCAGGCCCTACAATGAGCAGTTCTTC.

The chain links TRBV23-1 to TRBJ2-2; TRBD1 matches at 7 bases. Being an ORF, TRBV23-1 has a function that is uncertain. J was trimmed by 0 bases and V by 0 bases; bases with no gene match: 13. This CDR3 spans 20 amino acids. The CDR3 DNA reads TGCGCCAGCAGTCAATCACTTGAGCTTAGGGGGCCTTCGAACACCGGGGAGCTGTTTTTT. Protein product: CASSQSLELRGPSNTGELFF.

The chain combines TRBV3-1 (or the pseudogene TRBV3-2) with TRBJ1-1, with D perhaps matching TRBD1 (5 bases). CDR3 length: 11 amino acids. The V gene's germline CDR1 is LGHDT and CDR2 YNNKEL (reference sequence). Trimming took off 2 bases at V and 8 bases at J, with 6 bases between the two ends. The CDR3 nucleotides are TGTGCCAGCAGCCAACAGGGAGAAGCTTTCTTT. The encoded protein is CASSQQGEAFF.

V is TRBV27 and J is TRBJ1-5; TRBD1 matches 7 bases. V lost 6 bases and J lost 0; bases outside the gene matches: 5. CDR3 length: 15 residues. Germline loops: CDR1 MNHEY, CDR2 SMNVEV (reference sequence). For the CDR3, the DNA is TGTGCCAGCAGGGAAGGACAGGTTAGCAATCAGCCCCAGCATTTT. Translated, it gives CASREGQVSNQPQHF.

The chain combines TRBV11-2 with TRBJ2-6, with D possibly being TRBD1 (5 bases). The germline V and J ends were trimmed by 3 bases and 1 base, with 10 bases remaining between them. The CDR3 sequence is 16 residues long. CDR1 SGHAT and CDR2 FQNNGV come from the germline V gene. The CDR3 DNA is TGTGCCAGCAGCTTGACAGCGCGTTCTGGGGCCAACGTCCTGACTTTC. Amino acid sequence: CASSLTARSGANVLTF.

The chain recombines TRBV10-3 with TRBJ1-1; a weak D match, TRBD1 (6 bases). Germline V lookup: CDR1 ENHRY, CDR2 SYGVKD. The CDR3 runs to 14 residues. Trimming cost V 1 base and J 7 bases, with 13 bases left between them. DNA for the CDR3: TGTGCCATCAGTGAGTTTTCAGGGGCGAATGAAGCTTTCTTT. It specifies CAISEFSGANEAFF.

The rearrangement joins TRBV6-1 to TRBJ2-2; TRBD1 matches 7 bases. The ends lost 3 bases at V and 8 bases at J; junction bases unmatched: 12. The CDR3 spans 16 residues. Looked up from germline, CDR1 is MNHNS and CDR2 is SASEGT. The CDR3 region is CASSDPRGPTTGELFF. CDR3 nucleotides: TGTGCCAGCAGTGACCCGAGGGGGCCAACTACTGGGGAGCTGTTTTTT.

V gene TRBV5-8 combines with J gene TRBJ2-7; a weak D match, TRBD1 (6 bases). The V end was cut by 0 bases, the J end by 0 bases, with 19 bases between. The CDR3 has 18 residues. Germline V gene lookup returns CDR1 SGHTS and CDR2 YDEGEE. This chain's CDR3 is CASSLAWGTSRRSYEQYV. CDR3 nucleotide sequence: TGTGCCAGCAGCTTGGCCTGGGGGACAAGTAGGCGCTCCTACGAGCAGTACGTC.

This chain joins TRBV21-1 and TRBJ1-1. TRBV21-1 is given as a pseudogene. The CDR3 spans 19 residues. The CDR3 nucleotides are TGTGCCAGCAGCAAGGGATATTTTAGGACTTGGGTAAGGAGCACTGAAGCTTTCTTT. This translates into CASSKGYFRTWVRSTEAFF.

For the CDR3, the DNA is TGTGCCAGCAGTATGAGTTATGGCTACACCTTC. Its translation: CASSMSYGYTF. This rearrangement joins TRBV7-9 to TRBJ1-2; D is unclear. V was pared by 6 bases and J by 5 bases, with 7 bases between. CDR3 length equals 11 residues. The V gene's germline CDR1 is SEHNR and CDR2 FQNEAQ (reference sequence).

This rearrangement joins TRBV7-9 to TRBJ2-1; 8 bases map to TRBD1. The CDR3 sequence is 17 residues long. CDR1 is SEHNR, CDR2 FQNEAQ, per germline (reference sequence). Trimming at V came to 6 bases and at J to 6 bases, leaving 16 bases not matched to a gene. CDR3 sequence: CASRPRDRPQGGNEQFF. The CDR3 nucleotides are TGTGCCAGCAGGCCCAGGGACAGGCCCCAAGGCGGCAATGAGCAGTTCTTC.

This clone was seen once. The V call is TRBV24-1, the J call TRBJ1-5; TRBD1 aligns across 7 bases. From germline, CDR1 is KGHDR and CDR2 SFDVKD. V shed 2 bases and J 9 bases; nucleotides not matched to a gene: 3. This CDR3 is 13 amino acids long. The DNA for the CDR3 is TGTGCCACCAGTGATTACAGGGGTAGGCCCCAGCATTTT. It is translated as CATSDYRGRPQHF.